These 9 T cell receptor beta chains were sequenced from one sample in a study of blood T cell repertoires in COVID-19 (dated by TCRdb to 2018 to 2021). The library relied on the immunoSEQ multiplex PCR assay. TCRdb re-hosts the immuneACCESS table, in-frame sequences only. Its copies lack some clones; in the studies checked, an unresolved V gene accounts for under half of them, and the cause for the rest is not known. The sample table lists about 91,000 clones, around 88% of them with a count of one. The ten largest clonotypes hold 8.1% of the sample. The sample consisted of peripheral blood. Receptors originate from a woman between 65 and 79 years old with acute or convalescent COVID-19.

In DNA form, the CDR3 reads TGCAGCGTTCGGGCCAGCGGGGTCTCCTACGAGCAGTACTTC. This translates into CSVRASGVSYEQYF. The V call is TRBV29-1, the J call TRBJ2-7; 7 positions match TRBD2. With 5 bases clipped from V and 0 bases from J, the junction kept 7 bases outside the gene matches. The CDR3 spans 14 residues. In germline, CDR1 is SQVTM, CDR2 ANQGSEA.

This sequence joins TRBV3-1 (or the pseudogene TRBV3-2) and TRBJ1-1, with unresolved D. The germline V gene encodes CDR1 LGHDT and CDR2 YNNKEL (reference sequence). The CDR3 totals 14 residues. V dropped 5 bases and J dropped 1 base, with 11 bases sitting between them. CDR3 coding DNA: TGTGCCAGCAGCAGACTCGCGAAGAACACTGAAGCTTTCTTT. Its translation is CASSRLAKNTEAFF.

This clone was seen more than once but under ten times. This chain uses TRBV5-4 with TRBJ2-7; 7 bases match TRBD1. The germline V gene encodes CDR1 SGHNT and CDR2 YYREEE (reference sequence). The CDR3 is 14 residues long. With V trimmed by 2 bases and J by 0 bases, 2 bases remained unmatched. CDR3 residues: CASSFGTVSYEQYF. In nucleotides, the CDR3 is TGTGCCAGCAGCTTCGGGACAGTCTCCTACGAGCAGTACTTC.

The J gene is TRBJ1-6, the V gene TRBV11-2, with a weak D call TRBD1 (5 bases). This CDR3 region has 14 residues. Germline V gene sequence: CDR1 SGHAT, CDR2 FQNNGV. V dropped 3 bases and J dropped 5 bases, with 8 bases sitting between them. The CDR3 region has the DNA TGTGCCAGCAGCTTGGGGCAGCATAATTCACCCCTCCACTTT. This translates into CASSLGQHNSPLHF.

This clone was detected only a few times. The junction shows a germline mismatch at one end, possibly a read error. The chain has TRBV7-9 and TRBJ1-2, with 7 positions matching TRBD1. The germline V gene encodes CDR1 SEHNR and CDR2 FQNEAQ (reference sequence). The CDR3 totals 12 residues. DNA of the CDR3: TGTGCCAGCAGCTTAATTGTAGGGACAGCCGTCTTC. Translating gives CASSLIVGTAVF.

The table lists this clone with a count of one. The chain carries TRBV28 and TRBJ1-3, with a tentative D call TRBD1 (6 bases). The germline CDR1 and CDR2 sequences are MDHEN and SYDVKM. The CDR3 is 19 amino acids. Trimming removed 6 bases from V and 4 bases from J, with 28 bases in between. In DNA form, the CDR3 reads TGTGCCAGCAGCAGTTTTGGCCCCCGGGACACGGGGTGGGGAAACACCATATATTTT. This sequence encodes CASSSFGPRDTGWGNTIYF.

The chain has TRBV19 and TRBJ2-2, with TRBD2 as a possible D gene (6 bases). In germline, CDR1 is LNHDA, CDR2 SQIVND (reference sequence). The CDR3 is 14 residues long. Trimming removed 7 bases at V and 2 bases at J, with 11 bases between. This CDR3 reads CASKTGVNTGELFF. In DNA form, the CDR3 reads TGTGCCAGTAAAACGGGAGTTAACACCGGGGAGCTGTTTTTT.

The CDR3 protein is CASSYGTGDYNEQFF. The CDR3 coding sequence is TGTGCCAGCAGTTACGGGACAGGGGACTACAATGAGCAGTTCTTC. The chain is built from TRBV28 and TRBJ2-1, with 10 positions matching TRBD1. J was trimmed by 3 bases and V by 4 bases; bases with no gene match: 3. The germline gives CDR1 MDHEN, CDR2 SYDVKM. CDR3 length: 15 amino acids. Full variable domain (missing parts from reference TRBV28 and TRBJ2-1): DVKVTQSSRYLVKRTGEKVFLECVQDMDHENMFWYRQDPGLGLRLIYFSYDVKMKEKGDIPEGYSVSREKKERFSLILESASTNQTSMYLCASSYGTGDYNEQFFGPGTRLTVL.

The J gene is TRBJ1-1, the V gene TRBV7-3; weak D call: TRBD1 (6 bases). Germline V lookup: CDR1 SGHTA, CDR2 FQGTGA. The CDR3 has 15 residues. Trimming cost V 2 bases and J 0 bases, with 10 bases left between them. The CDR3 DNA reads as TGTGCCAGCAGCTTATTTGGGGACATGAACACTGAAGCTTTCTTT. Amino acid sequence: CASSLFGDMNTEAFF.